These T cell receptor beta chains were read from a single sample in a study of T cells in Graves' hyperthyroidism and ophthalmopathy. Via MiXCR, TCRdb re-called the multiplex PCR reads, giving one row per CDR3 protein. The data contain about 350,000 distinct CDR3 sequences, around 18% of them singletons. The sequenced material came from blood. These receptors were taken from a woman between 40 and 50 years old with Graves' ophthalmopathy. Each CDR3 is given with its conserved first and last residue. D genes are given only for firm matches. Size values are once, few and many counts, or a class for expanded clones, and some rows have none.

cdr3_nt	cdr3_aa	d_call	j_call	clone_size	v_call
TGCAGTGCTTCACGACTAGCGGGACGGCAAGAGACCCAGTACTTC	CSASRLAGRQETQYF	TRBD2	TRBJ2-5	many	TRBV20-1
TGTGCCAGCAGCCAGGGACAGGGGGCGTCGTATGGCTACACCTTC	CASSQGQGASYGYTF	TRBD1	TRBJ1-2	many	TRBV3-1
TGCGCCAGCAGCCAAGACAGGCTCTCTGGGGCCAACGTCCTGACTTTC	CASSQDRLSGANVLTF	-	TRBJ2-6	few	TRBV4-1
TGCGCCAGCAGCTTGGGAAGCAGACCAGAGGATACGCAGTATTTT	CASSLGSRPEDTQYF	-	TRBJ2-3	-	TRBV5-1
TGCGCCAGCAAACGACAGGGGTTCTACGAGCAGTACTTC	CASKRQGFYEQYF	TRBD1	TRBJ2-7	many	TRBV10-1
TGTGCCAGCAGCTTATACTTGGGGGGAACTAGCTCCTACGAGCAGTACTTC	CASSLYLGGTSSYEQYF	-	TRBJ2-7	many	TRBV11-2
TGTGCCAGCAGTTTAATTAGGAGACAGGGTCTTGGCTACACCTTC	CASSLIRRQGLGYTF	TRBD1	TRBJ1-2	many	TRBV28
TGTGCCAGCAGCCACGCGGGGACGCACGGAACCGGGGAGCTGTTTTTT	CASSHAGTHGTGELFF	-	TRBJ2-2	many	TRBV27
TGTGCCAGCAGTCCAGGGACAGGGTTGTCCACAGATACGCAGTATTTT	CASSPGTGLSTDTQYF	TRBD1	TRBJ2-3	many	TRBV12-3/TRBV12-4
TGCGCCAGCAGCCAAGATTTGGAACAGGCCAGTCAGCCCCAGCATTTT	CASSQDLEQASQPQHF	-	TRBJ1-5	many	TRBV4-1
TGTGCCACCAGAGGACAGATCTCTGGAAACACCATATATTTT	CATRGQISGNTIYF	-	TRBJ1-3	-	TRBV15